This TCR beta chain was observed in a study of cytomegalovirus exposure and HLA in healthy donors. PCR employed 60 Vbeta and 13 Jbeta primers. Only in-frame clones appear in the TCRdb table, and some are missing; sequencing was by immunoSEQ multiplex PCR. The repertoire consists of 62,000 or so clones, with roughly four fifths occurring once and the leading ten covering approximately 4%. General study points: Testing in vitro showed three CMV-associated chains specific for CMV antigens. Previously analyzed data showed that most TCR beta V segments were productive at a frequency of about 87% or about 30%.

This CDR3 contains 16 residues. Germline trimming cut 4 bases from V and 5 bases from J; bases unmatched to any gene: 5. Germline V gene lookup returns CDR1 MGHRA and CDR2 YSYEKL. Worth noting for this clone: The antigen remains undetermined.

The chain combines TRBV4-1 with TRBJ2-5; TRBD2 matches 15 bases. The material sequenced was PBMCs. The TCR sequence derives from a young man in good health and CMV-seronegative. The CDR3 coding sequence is TGCGCCAGCAGCCTGCGGACTAGCGGGAGGGTTGAGACCCAGTACTTC. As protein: CASSLRTSGRVETQYF.